The rows below give T cell receptor beta chains drawn from one sample of a study of blood T cell repertoires in COVID-19. Measured with immunoSEQ multiplex PCR; TCRdb has only the in-frame clones, and not every one. This repertoire shows under 75,000 clones, around 88% found once; its top ten account for about 18%. Sequencing used peripheral blood. The receptor source for this set is a woman aged 80 or over with active COVID-19. CDR3s include the opening cysteine and the closing phenylalanine or tryptophan. Rows may omit the clone size; those that give it use once, few, many or a size class.

J	size	V	CDR3
TRBJ2-7	NA	TRBV2	CASSESAGWNEQYF
TRBJ1-6	NA	TRBV4-3	CASSQDSGGNYNSPLHF
TRBJ2-3	NA	TRBV29-1	CSVEEGLVDTQYF
TRBJ1-1	NA	TRBV19	CASSIPSRRGAFF
TRBJ2-1	NA	TRBV7-3	CASSLQAATYNEQFF
TRBJ1-1	NA	TRBV3-1/TRBV3-2	CASSPRGANTEAFF
TRBJ1-1	NA	TRBV14	CASSQERLLGAFF
TRBJ2-1	NA	TRBV2	CASTLQSGQGYNEQFF
TRBJ2-6	NA	TRBV25-1	CASSEPSSGANVLTF
TRBJ2-3	NA	TRBV15	CATSKLSGGFTDTQYF
TRBJ1-1	NA	TRBV2	CASSQENTEAFF
TRBJ2-5	NA	TRBV19	CASSIHSGGRETQYF
TRBJ2-7	NA	TRBV18	CASSPRRDISSYEQYF
TRBJ2-7	NA	TRBV5-1	CASSLAQGFNEQYF
TRBJ2-7	NA	TRBV6-2/TRBV6-3	CASSYSWAGGGYEQYF
TRBJ2-1	NA	TRBV28	CASSLAGESVDEQFF
TRBJ2-2	NA	TRBV5-6	CASSPLDGTGELFF
TRBJ1-2	once	TRBV7-9	CASSLETGRYTF
TRBJ2-3	NA	TRBV5-4	CASSEERYTDTQYF
TRBJ2-1	NA	TRBV5-1	CASSWGLVSSYNEQFF
TRBJ2-1	NA	TRBV5-4	CASSTELLASEQFF
TRBJ2-3	NA	TRBV20-1	CSASPASGASTDTQYF
TRBJ1-2	NA	TRBV9	CASNGQGAYGYTF
TRBJ2-3	NA	TRBV2	CASSFWTSGPDTQYF
TRBJ2-1	NA	TRBV6-2/TRBV6-3	CASSYEGLSPSFF
TRBJ2-7	NA	TRBV7-9	CASGGTRYEQYF
TRBJ2-4	NA	TRBV18	CASSPPRGKNIQYF
TRBJ2-1	NA	TRBV7-2	CASAGRERYNEQFF
TRBJ2-6	NA	TRBV7-3	CASSLIVTSPGANVLTF
TRBJ2-3	NA	TRBV7-9	CASSAWAGRTDTQYF
TRBJ2-1	NA	TRBV9	CASSVGRVNNEQFF
TRBJ1-2	NA	TRBV28	CASSWGGRPYGYTF
TRBJ2-7	NA	TRBV5-1	CASSHWTSGGAGEQYF